The 9 T cell receptor beta chains in this list originate from one sample, sequenced in a study of blood T cell repertoires in COVID-19. Sequencing was performed with immunoSEQ multiplex PCR; in TCRdb, only in-frame clones are kept and a portion is missing. Of 65,000 to 85,000 clones listed, 80% to 90% are singletons. The specimen sequenced was peripheral blood. The source of these receptors is a man aged 50 to 60 with active COVID-19.

This chain connects TRBV11-2 to TRBJ2-5; tentatively, D is TRBD2 (6 bases). Germline CDR1 and CDR2: SGHAT and FQNNGV. This CDR3 comprises 14 residues. V was shortened by 5 bases and J by 2 bases, with 12 bases between the two germline ends. The CDR3 here is CASSPGLSQETQYF. CDR3 nucleotide sequence: TGTGCCAGCAGCCCTGGACTATCTCAAGAGACCCAGTACTTC.

This clone occurred once. This chain joins TRBV3-1 (or the pseudogene TRBV3-2) and TRBJ2-7; TRBD2 matches at 11 bases. CDR3 length: 15 amino acids. Trimming cost V 3 bases and J 5 bases; bases outside gene matches: 6. From germline, CDR1 is LGHDT and CDR2 YNNKEL (reference sequence). CDR3 nucleotide sequence: TGTGCCAGCAGCCATTCGGGACTAGCGGTCGACGAGCAGTACTTC. This sequence encodes CASSHSGLAVDEQYF.

J is TRBJ2-1 and V is TRBV2; no definite D call. Looked up from germline, CDR1 is SNHLY and CDR2 is FYNNEI. CDR3 length: 10 residues. The V end lost 7 bases, the J end lost 9 bases, and 7 bases lay between the germline ends. The DNA for the CDR3 is TGTGCCAGCAACGGCGGTGAGCAGTTCTTC. Translation gives CASNGGEQFF.

This chain uses TRBV4-1 with TRBJ2-5; possible D gene TRBD1, 6 bases. This CDR3 spans 17 amino acids. Germline V gene data show CDR1 as MGHRA and CDR2 as YSYEKL. V lost 0 bases, J lost 2 bases, and 16 bases lay in between. The CDR3 spells CASSQDGSGADQETQYF. The CDR3, as DNA: TGCGCCAGCAGCCAAGATGGTTCAGGGGCTGATCAAGAGACCCAGTACTTC.

This clone was detected once. V is TRBV29-1 and J is TRBJ2-1; 8 bases match TRBD1. Germline CDR1 and CDR2: SQVTM and ANQGSEA. The CDR3 runs to 13 residues. V lost 7 bases to trimming and J lost 3 bases; unmatched junction nucleotides: 5. Written as DNA, the CDR3 is TGCAGCGCAGAGACAGGGGTCTACAATGAGCAGTTCTTC. This translates into CSAETGVYNEQFF.

This CDR3 reads CASKAGGNTEAFF. The DNA of the CDR3 is TGTGCCAGCAAGGCAGGGGGGAACACTGAAGCTTTCTTT. The chain recombines TRBV2 with TRBJ1-1, with 7 bases lining up with TRBD1. Trimming removed 7 bases from V and 1 base from J; junction bases left unmatched: 3. The CDR3 spans 13 residues. Germline CDR1 and CDR2: SNHLY and FYNNEI.

The genes are TRBV2 and TRBJ1-4; tentative D call: TRBD1 (6 bases). Per the germline V gene, CDR1 is SNHLY and CDR2 is FYNNEI. The V end was cut by 3 bases, the J end by 0 bases, with 8 bases between. The CDR3 extends over 15 amino acids. CDR3 protein: CASSEDSSTNEKLFF. The CDR3, as DNA: TGTGCCAGCAGTGAGGACAGTTCAACTAATGAAAAACTGTTTTTT.

The CDR3 is CASTETGFEAFF. The CDR3 DNA reads as TGTGCCAGTACTGAGACAGGCTTTGAAGCTTTCTTT. The rearrangement links TRBV19 to TRBJ1-1, with a weak D call TRBD1 (6 bases). The CDR3 has 12 amino acids. With 7 bases removed from V and 7 bases from J, the gap between germline ends came to 13 bases. Germline V gene data show CDR1 as LNHDA and CDR2 as SQIVND (reference sequence).

The chain uses TRBV18 and TRBJ2-3; TRBD1 matches at 7 bases. Trimming took 4 bases from V and 2 from J; bases not matched to a gene: 6. The CDR3 contains 15 residues. Germline V CDR1 and CDR2: KGHSH, LQKENI. CDR3 sequence reads: CASSRDSPLTDTQYF. CDR3 DNA: TGTGCCAGCTCACGGGACAGTCCGCTCACAGATACGCAGTATTTT.